The 17 T cell receptor beta chains in this list originate from one sample, sequenced in a study of CXCR3-negative and CXCR3-positive naive CD8 T cells. Study findings and constraints: Relative to CXCR3-negative naive cells, CXCR3-positive naive cells had more hydrophobic TRB CDR3s.

These receptors lack a known antigen. All TRB cDNA libraries came from 5' RACE performed with UMI labels. For each CDR3 protein, TCRdb gives one entry from its re-call of the 5' RACE reads, without DNA. The sample totals some 150,000 distinct CDR3 sequences. The source material was naive CXCR3+ CD8+ T cells from blood. Subset indicated: CD45RO-CCR7+CD27+CD95- naive CD8+ T cells expressing CXCR3 (TNR3+). The receptors stem from a human donor in good health. Some clones in this sample may be carry-over from other donors' samples.

The gene calls are TRBV19 and TRBJ1-5; TCRdb's D gene call, TRBD1, goes unchecked for lack of DNA. The CDR3 runs 15 residues. CDR1 and CDR2 from the germline V gene are LNHDA and SQIVND (reference sequence). Here the CDR3 reads CASSIGGRSNQPQHF.

The chain has TRBV5-1 and TRBJ2-7; TCRdb's assignment of TRBD1 cannot be checked, as there is no DNA. The CDR3 has 16 residues. CDR1 SGHRS and CDR2 YFSETQ come from the germline V gene. CDR3 loop: CASSLAGRDNLDEQYF.

The chain has TRBV29-1 and TRBJ1-2; the TRBD1 assignment by TCRdb is unverifiable without DNA. Germline V gene data show CDR1 as SQVTM and CDR2 as ANQGSEA. The CDR3 sequence is 12 residues long. This CDR3 is CSVPGQGHGYTF.

The V call is TRBV7-9, the J call TRBJ2-5; without DNA, the TCRdb call of TRBD1 cannot be checked. The germline gives CDR1 SEHNR, CDR2 FQNEAQ (reference sequence). The CDR3 covers 13 residues. CDR3 loop: CASSPPAGETQYF.

The V gene is TRBV6-2 or TRBV6-3, the J gene TRBJ2-1; TCRdb designates TRBD1, a call that cannot be tested without DNA. Germline V gives CDR1 MNHEY, CDR2 SVGEGT. The CDR3 is 14 amino acids. The CDR3 loop reads CASSYSGQPHGQFF.

The rearrangement uses TRBV27 and TRBJ2-1; as DNA is missing, the TRBD1 call by TCRdb cannot be tested. Germline lookup yields CDR1 MNHEY and CDR2 SMNVEV (reference sequence). There are 16 residues in the CDR3. The CDR3 here is CASSPSEDTTYNEQFF.

The gene calls are TRBV13 and TRBJ1-4. Per germline, CDR1 PRHDT and CDR2 FYEKMQ (reference sequence). CDR3 length: 14 amino acids. The CDR3 protein is CASSPGPANEKLFF.

The chain combines TRBV7-9 with TRBJ2-1; there is no DNA to check the TCRdb D call of TRBD2. The CDR3 is 15 residues long. The germline V gene encodes CDR1 SEHNR and CDR2 FQNEAQ (reference sequence). Here the CDR3 reads CASSGIAGYYNEQFF.

This chain connects TRBV15 to TRBJ1-2; TCRdb's assignment of TRBD1 cannot be checked, as there is no DNA. Germline loops: CDR1 LNHNV, CDR2 YYDKDF (reference sequence). This CDR3 comprises 13 residues. The CDR3 protein is CATRAGTDYGYTF.

The chain has TRBV28 and TRBJ2-3; TCRdb lists TRBD2, though no DNA is available to test this call. Per germline, CDR1 MDHEN and CDR2 SYDVKM. This CDR3 comprises 14 residues. CDR3 sequence reads: CASTGLAGVDTQYF.

The rearrangement joins TRBV29-1 to TRBJ2-1; TCRdb picks TRBD2, but there is no DNA to check that call. The germline V gene encodes CDR1 SQVTM and CDR2 ANQGSEA. The CDR3 has 15 residues. The CDR3: CSVTSAGTVYNEQFF.

The J gene is TRBJ2-3, the V gene TRBV28; TCRdb picks TRBD2, but there is no DNA to check that call. CDR1 and CDR2 (germline): MDHEN, SYDVKM. This CDR3 spans 14 amino acids. The CDR3 loop reads CASSFIGSSDTQYF.

The gene calls are TRBV15 and TRBJ2-7; TCRdb indicates TRBD1, and absent DNA this call remains unverified. The germline CDR1 and CDR2 sequences are LNHNV and YYDKDF (reference sequence). The CDR3 length is 15 residues. CDR3: CATSMDGTPVHEQYF.

J is TRBJ2-7 and V is TRBV28. Germline lookup yields CDR1 MDHEN and CDR2 SYDVKM. This CDR3 is built from 11 residues. CDR3: CASTGVYEQYF.

The V gene is TRBV4-1, the J gene TRBJ2-7; without DNA, the TCRdb call of TRBD1 cannot be checked. Germline assignment: CDR1 MGHRA and CDR2 YSYEKL. The CDR3 length is 15 residues. CDR3 in amino acids: CASSHPGQGTHEQYF.

The chain uses TRBV5-1 and TRBJ1-1. Germline CDR1 and CDR2: SGHRS and YFSETQ. The CDR3 loop spans 12 amino acids. Here the CDR3 reads CASSLDGIEAFF. The complete variable domain, with remaining parts taken from reference TRBV5-1 and TRBJ1-1, reads KAGVTQTPRYLIKTRGQQVTLSCSPISGHRSVSWYQQTPGQGLQFLFEYFSETQRNKGNFPGRFSGRQFSNSRSEMNVSTLELGDSALYLCASSLDGIEAFFGQGTRLTVV.

J is TRBJ2-1 and V is TRBV25-1; TCRdb's assignment of TRBD2 cannot be checked, as there is no DNA. Germline V CDR1 and CDR2: MGHDK, SYGVNS. The CDR3 has 14 amino acids. The CDR3 loop reads CASSSSGGADEQFF. The full variable domain, rest sourced from reference TRBV25-1 and TRBJ2-1, is EADIYQTPRYLVIGTGKKITLECSQTMGHDKMYWYQQDPGMELHLIHYSYGVNSTEKGDLSSESTVSRIRTEHFPLTLESARPSHTSQYLCASSSSGGADEQFFGPGTRLTVL.